This T cell receptor beta chain came from a study of T cells in Graves' hyperthyroidism and ophthalmopathy. Study-wide results and limits: Ophthalmopathy could be told apart from stable hyperthyroidism with a 13 V-J model.

This clonotype came up many times. The target antigen is unknown. Exclusion followed for patients with uncontrolled infection, other autoimmune disease, pregnancy or lactation. Regions amplified from RNA transcripts were the TCR beta CDR3 regions. A first-round RT-PCR of the TCR CDR3 used the HTBI primer set. From the multiplex PCR reads, TCRdb called clonotypes with MiXCR, one entry per CDR3 protein. The table includes approximately 620,000 distinct CDR3 sequences, approximately 15% detected once. CDR1 is SGHVS and CDR2 is FQNEAQ in the germline V gene. The CDR3 runs 16 residues. V shed 2 bases and J 2 bases; nucleotides not matched to a gene: 4.

The TCR comes from a woman in her forties with Graves' ophthalmopathy. Material for sequencing was blood. The chain employs TRBV7-8 and TRBJ2-2; 8 bases match TRBD2. The CDR3 loop is CASSLYTSGNTGELFF. In nucleotides, the CDR3 is TGTGCCAGCAGCTTATATACTAGCGGTAACACCGGGGAGCTGTTTTTT.